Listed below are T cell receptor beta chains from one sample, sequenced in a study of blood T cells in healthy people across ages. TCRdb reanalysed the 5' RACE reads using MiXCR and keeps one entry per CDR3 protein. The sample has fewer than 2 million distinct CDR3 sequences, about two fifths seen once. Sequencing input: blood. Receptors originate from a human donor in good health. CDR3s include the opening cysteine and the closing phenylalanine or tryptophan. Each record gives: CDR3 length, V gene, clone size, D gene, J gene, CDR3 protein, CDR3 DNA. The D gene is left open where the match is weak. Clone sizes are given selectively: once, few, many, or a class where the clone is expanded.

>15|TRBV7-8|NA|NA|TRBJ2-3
CASSLGQPDTDTQYF
TGTGCCAGCAGCTTAGGACAGCCTGACACAGATACGCAGTATTTT
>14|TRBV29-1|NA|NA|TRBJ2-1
CSAEEGVGYNEQFF
TGCAGCGCCGAGGAGGGAGTAGGCTACAATGAGCAGTTCTTC
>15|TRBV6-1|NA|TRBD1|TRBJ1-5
CASSVMGQGNQPQHF
TGTGCCAGCAGTGTCATGGGACAGGGCAATCAGCCCCAGCATTTT
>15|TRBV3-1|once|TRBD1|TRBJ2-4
CASSTRTGPYDKQYF
TGTGCCAGCAGCACCCGGACAGGACCCTACGATAAGCAGTACTTC
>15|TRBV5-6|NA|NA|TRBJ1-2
CASSLDPGLNYGYTF
TGTGCCAGCAGCTTGGATCCAGGCCTGAACTATGGCTACACCTTC
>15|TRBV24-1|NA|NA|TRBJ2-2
CATSDMRSSTGELFF
TGTGCCACCAGTGATATGCGGTCTAGTACCGGGGAGCTGTTTTTT
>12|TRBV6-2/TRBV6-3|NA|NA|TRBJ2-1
CASTEPGFGQFF
TGTGCCAGCACCGAGCCTGGTTTTGGGCAGTTCTTC
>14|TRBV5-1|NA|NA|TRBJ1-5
CASSTGGWNQPQHF
TGCGCCAGCAGTACAGGTGGGTGGAATCAGCCCCAGCATTTT
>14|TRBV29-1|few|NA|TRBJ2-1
CSAPGTFTYNEQFF
TGCAGCGCACCCGGGACCTTTACCTACAATGAGCAGTTCTTC
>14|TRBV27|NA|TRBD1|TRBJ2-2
CASTDRVDAGELFF
TGTGCCAGTACGGACAGGGTAGACGCCGGGGAGCTGTTTTTT
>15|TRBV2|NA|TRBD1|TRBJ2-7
CASTQDRGVSYEQYF
TGTGCCAGCACCCAAGACAGGGGTGTTAGCTACGAGCAGTACTTC
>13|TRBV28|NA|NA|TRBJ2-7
CASIGSNTYEQYF
TGTGCCAGCATTGGCAGCAATACGTACGAGCAGTACTTC
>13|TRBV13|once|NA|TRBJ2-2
CASKSGNSGELFF
TGTGCCAGCAAGTCTGGTAACTCCGGGGAGCTGTTTTTT
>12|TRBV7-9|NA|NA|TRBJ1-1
CAITGENTEAFF
TGTGCCATCACGGGTGAAAACACTGAAGCTTTCTTT
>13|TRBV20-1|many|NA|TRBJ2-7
CSAPPPGSYEQYF
TGCAGTGCTCCCCCGCCAGGATCCTACGAGCAGTACTTC
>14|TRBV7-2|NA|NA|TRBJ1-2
CASSLSRGQGGYTF
TGTGCCAGCAGCTTATCCCGGGGGCAAGGGGGCTACACCTTC
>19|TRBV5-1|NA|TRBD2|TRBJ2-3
CASSWVPSSGGLFTDTQYF
TGCGCCAGCAGCTGGGTTCCCTCTAGCGGGGGATTGTTCACAGATACGCAGTATTTT
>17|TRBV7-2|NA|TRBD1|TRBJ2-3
CASRQRLAGGLTDTQYF
TGTGCCAGCAGGCAACGGCTAGCAGGGGGCCTCACAGATACGCAGTATTTT
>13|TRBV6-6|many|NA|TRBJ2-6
CASMSSGANVLTF
TGTGCCAGTATGAGCTCTGGGGCCAACGTCCTGACTTTC
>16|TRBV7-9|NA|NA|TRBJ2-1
CASTSQRGPAHNEQFF
TGTGCCAGCACCTCCCAACGGGGGCCGGCGCACAATGAGCAGTTCTTC
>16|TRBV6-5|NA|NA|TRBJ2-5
CASSYSFTPTGETQYF
TGTGCCAGCAGTTACTCATTTACACCAACGGGGGAGACCCAGTACTTC
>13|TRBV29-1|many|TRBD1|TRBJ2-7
CSVLTGETYEQYF
TGCAGCGTTCTGACAGGGGAGACCTACGAGCAGTACTTC
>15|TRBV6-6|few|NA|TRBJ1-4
CASSNPRAGGEKLFF
TGTGCCAGCAGTAACCCTAGGGCGGGAGGTGAAAAACTGTTTTTT
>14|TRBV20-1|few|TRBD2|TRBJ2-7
CSARSASGRDEQYF
TGCAGTGCTAGAAGCGCTAGCGGGCGGGACGAGCAGTACTTC
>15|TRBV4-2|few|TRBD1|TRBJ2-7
CASRLGQVGNYEQYF
TGTGCCAGCAGACTGGGACAGGTTGGCAACTACGAGCAGTACTTC
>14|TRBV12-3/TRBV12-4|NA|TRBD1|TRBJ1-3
CASSPTGGGNTIYF
TGTGCCAGCAGTCCGACAGGGGGAGGAAACACCATATATTTT
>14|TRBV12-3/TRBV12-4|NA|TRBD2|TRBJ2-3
CASKTSGVTDTQYF
TGTGCCAGCAAAACTAGCGGGGTCACAGATACGCAGTATTTT
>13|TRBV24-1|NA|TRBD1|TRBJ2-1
CATSGDRDGEQFF
TGTGCCACCAGCGGTGACAGGGATGGGGAGCAGTTCTTC
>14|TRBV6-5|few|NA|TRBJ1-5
CASSYGGYNQPQHF
TGTGCCAGCAGTTATGGGGGTTACAATCAGCCCCAGCATTTT
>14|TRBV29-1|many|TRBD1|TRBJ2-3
CSAARTGSTDTQYF
TGCAGCGCTGCACGGACAGGCTCCACAGATACGCAGTATTTT
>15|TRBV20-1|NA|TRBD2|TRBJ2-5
CSARGIAGAQETQYF
TGCAGTGCTAGAGGAATAGCGGGGGCGCAAGAGACCCAGTACTTC
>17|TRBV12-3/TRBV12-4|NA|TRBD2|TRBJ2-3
CASSLELAGVNTDTQYF
TGTGCCAGCAGTTTAGAGCTAGCGGGGGTAAACACAGATACGCAGTATTTT
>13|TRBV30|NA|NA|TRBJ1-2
CASTIATQYGYTF
TGTGCCTCAACGATAGCGACTCAGTATGGCTACACCTTC
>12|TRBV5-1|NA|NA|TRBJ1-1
CAGSLTNTEAFF
TGCGCCGGCAGCTTGACGAACACTGAAGCTTTCTTT
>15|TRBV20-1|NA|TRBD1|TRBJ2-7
CRATHSGQASYEQYF
TGCAGAGCTACCCATTCGGGACAGGCATCCTACGAGCAGTACTTC
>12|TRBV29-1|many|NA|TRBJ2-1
CSVGTLYNEQFF
TGCAGCGTCGGGACACTTTACAATGAGCAGTTCTTC
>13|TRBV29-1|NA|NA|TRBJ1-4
CSAVDTVGEKLFF
TGCAGCGCCGTTGATACTGTGGGTGAAAAACTGTTTTTT
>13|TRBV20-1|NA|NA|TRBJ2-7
CSAEGTRTYEQYF
TGCAGTGCTGAGGGGACTCGAACCTACGAGCAGTACTTC
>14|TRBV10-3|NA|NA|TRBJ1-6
CAISRADYNSPLHF
TGTGCCATCAGCCGGGCAGATTATAATTCACCCCTCCACTTT
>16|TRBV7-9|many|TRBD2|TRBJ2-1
CASSSPGVAGYNEQFF
TGTGCCAGCAGCTCTCCGGGGGTAGCGGGTTACAATGAGCAGTTCTTC
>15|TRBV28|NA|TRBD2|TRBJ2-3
CASSPYSGSTDTQYF
TGTGCCAGCAGTCCTTATAGCGGGAGCACAGATACGCAGTATTTT
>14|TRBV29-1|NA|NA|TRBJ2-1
CSVEDGFLSGEQFF
TGCAGCGTTGAAGACGGTTTTCTTTCTGGTGAGCAGTTCTTC
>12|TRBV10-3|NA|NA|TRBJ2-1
CAIVGEFNEQFF
TGTGCCATTGTAGGGGAATTCAATGAGCAGTTCTTC